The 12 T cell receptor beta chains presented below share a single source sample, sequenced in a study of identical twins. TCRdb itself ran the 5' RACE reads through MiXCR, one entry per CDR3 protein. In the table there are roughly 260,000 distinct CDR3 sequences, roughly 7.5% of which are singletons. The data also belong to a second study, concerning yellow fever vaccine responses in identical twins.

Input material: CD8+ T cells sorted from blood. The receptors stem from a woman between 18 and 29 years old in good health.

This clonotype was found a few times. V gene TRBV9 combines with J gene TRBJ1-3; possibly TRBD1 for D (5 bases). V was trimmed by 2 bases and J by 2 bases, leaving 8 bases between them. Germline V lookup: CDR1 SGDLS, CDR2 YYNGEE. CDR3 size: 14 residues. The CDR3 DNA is TGTGCCAGCAGCGTTCAGGGAACTGGAAACACCATATATTTT. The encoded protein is CASSVQGTGNTIYF.

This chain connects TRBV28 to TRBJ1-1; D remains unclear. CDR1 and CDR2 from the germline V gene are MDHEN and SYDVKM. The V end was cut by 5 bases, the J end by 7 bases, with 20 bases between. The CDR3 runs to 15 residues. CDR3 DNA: TGTGCCAGCAGTCTAGAAAGGAGGCGCGGTAGTGAAGCTTTCTTT. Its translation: CASSLERRRGSEAFF.

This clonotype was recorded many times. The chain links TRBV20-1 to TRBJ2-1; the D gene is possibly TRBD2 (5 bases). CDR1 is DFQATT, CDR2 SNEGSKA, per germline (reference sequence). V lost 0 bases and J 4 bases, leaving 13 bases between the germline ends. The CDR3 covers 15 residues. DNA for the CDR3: TGCAGTGCTAGAGATAAGGGAGACAAGTACAATGAGCAGTTCTTC. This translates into CSARDKGDKYNEQFF.

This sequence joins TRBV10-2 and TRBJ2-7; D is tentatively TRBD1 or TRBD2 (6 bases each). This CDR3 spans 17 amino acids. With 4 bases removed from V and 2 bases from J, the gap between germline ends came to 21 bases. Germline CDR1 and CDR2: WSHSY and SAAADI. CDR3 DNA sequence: TGCGCCAGCAGTGCGGGGGCGGGACATCCGTTTACCTACGAGCAGTACGTC. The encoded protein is CASSAGAGHPFTYEQYV.

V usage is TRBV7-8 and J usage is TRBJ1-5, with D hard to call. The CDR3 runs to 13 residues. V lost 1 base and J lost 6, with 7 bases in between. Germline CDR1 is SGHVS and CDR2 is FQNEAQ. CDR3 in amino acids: CASSLGVGQPQHF. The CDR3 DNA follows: TGTGCCAGCAGCTTAGGGGTGGGTCAGCCCCAGCATTTT.

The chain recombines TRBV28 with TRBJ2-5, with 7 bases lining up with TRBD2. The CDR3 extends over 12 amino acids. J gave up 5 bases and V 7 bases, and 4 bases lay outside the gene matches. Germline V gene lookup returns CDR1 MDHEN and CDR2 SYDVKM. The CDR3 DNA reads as TGTGCCAGCACTGGACTAGAGGAGACCCAGTACTTC. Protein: CASTGLEETQYF.

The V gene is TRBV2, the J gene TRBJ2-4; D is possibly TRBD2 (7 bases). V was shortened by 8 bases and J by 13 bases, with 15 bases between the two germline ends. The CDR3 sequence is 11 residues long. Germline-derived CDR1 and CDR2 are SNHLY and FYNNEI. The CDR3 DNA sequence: TGTGCCAGCCTGGGGGGGGGCGTCCAGTACTTC. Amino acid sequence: CASLGGGVQYF. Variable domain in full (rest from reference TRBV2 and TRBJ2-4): EPEVTQTPSHQVTQMGQEVILRCVPISNHLYFYWYRQILGQKVEFLVSFYNNEISEKSEIFDDQFSVERPDGSNFTLKIRSTKLEDSAMYFCASLGGGVQYFGAGTRLSVL.

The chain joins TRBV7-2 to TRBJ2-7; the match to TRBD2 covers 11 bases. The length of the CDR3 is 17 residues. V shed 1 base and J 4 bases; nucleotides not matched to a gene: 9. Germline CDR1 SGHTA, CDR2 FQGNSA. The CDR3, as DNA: TGTGCCAGCAGCTTAGGTATTTTCCGGACTAGCGGGTACGAGCAGTACTTC. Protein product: CASSLGIFRTSGYEQYF.

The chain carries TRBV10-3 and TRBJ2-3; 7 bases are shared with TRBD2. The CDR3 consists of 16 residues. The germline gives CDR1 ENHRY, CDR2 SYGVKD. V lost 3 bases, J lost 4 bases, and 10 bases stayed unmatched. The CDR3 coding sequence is TGTGCCATCAGTGACCCGACGGCGGGAGAGGCAGATACGCAGTATTTT. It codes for CAISDPTAGEADTQYF.

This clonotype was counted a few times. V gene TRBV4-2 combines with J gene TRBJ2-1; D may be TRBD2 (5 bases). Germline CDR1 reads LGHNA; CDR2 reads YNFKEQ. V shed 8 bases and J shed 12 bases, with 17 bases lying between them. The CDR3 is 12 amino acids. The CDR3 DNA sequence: TGTGCCAGCGCCGGGCCGAGAGGGTGGCAGTTCTTC. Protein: CASAGPRGWQFF.

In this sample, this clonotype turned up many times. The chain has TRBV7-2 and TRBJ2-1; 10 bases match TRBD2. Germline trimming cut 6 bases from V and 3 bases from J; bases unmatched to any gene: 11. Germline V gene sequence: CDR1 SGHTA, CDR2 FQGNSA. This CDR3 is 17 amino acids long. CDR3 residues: CASRTGAGGPGYNEQFF. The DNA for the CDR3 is TGTGCCAGCAGAACTGGAGCGGGAGGGCCTGGCTACAATGAGCAGTTCTTC.

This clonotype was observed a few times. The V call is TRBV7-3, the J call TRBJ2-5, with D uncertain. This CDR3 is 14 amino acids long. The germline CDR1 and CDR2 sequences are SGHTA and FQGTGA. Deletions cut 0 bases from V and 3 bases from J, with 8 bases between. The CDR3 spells CASSLTVQEETQYF. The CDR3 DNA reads TGTGCCAGCAGCTTAACCGTTCAAGAAGAGACCCAGTACTTC.